This entry concerns a single T cell receptor beta chain. Its specificity is unknown. This sample stems from a study of breast tumors, draining lymph nodes, adjacent tissues. Study results and limitations: That most tumor T cells come from lymph nodes remained unproven. Luminal-like breast cancer showed significantly greater tumor-nontumor repertoire similarity than basal-like breast cancer did. Most tumor T cells seemingly derive from lymph node, then expand in tumor. Tumors had less TCR diversity than lymph nodes, more than nontumor tissue.

Using its own MiXCR run on the multiplex PCR reads, TCRdb lists one record per CDR3 protein. The repertoire holds about 60,000 distinct CDR3 sequences, roughly 59% seen once, with roughly 18% in the top ten. The sequence was collected from a female donor with breast cancer. Some clones in this sample may be carry-over from other donors' samples. Sequencing used breast tumor tissue.

CDR3 DNA: TGTGCCAGCAGTGACTCGACTAGCACAGATACGCAGTATTTT. This codes for CASSDSTSTDTQYF. The chain employs TRBV6-4 and TRBJ2-3; D not resolved. CDR1 is MRHNA and CDR2 is SNTAGT in the germline V gene. The CDR3 extends over 14 amino acids. Trimming stripped 0 bases from V and 0 bases from J, with 4 bases between.